The 4 T cell receptor beta chains below were found in one sample sequenced in a study of graft-versus-host responses after intestinal transplantation. The protocol was immunoSEQ multiplex PCR, while the TCRdb copy is restricted to in-frame clones and leaves out a portion. The data hold approximately 9,700 clones, with 90% to 95% observed a single time. The sequencing used bone marrow, collected 500 to 550 days after intestinal transplantation. The source of these receptors is a human patient who received an intestinal transplant, so some T cells may come from the graft donor.

V is TRBV5-1 and J is TRBJ2-3, with 7 bases identical to TRBD1. The CDR3 consists of 15 residues. Germline V lookup: CDR1 SGHRS, CDR2 YFSETQ. V lost 2 bases, J lost 1 base, and 4 bases stayed unmatched. This CDR3 is CASSLRGQGTDTQYF. Here the CDR3 DNA reads TGCGCCAGCAGCTTAAGGGGGCAAGGCACAGATACGCAGTATTTT.

The chain carries TRBV11-1 and TRBJ2-7; D is ambiguous. The CDR3 totals 15 residues. Germline V gives CDR1 SGHAT, CDR2 FQDESV (reference sequence). Trimming stripped 5 bases from V and 4 bases from J, with 18 bases between. CDR3 in amino acids: CASSPGWGSTYEQYF. CDR3 DNA sequence: TGTGCCAGCAGCCCCGGGTGGGGTTCCACGTACGAGCAGTACTTC.

V gene TRBV27 combines with J gene TRBJ1-6; 10 bases align to TRBD1. CDR3 size: 14 residues. Looked up from germline, CDR1 is MNHEY and CDR2 is SMNVEV (reference sequence). After removal of 3 bases from V and 9 bases from J, the junction contained 2 bases not matched to a gene. The CDR3, as DNA: TGTGCCAGCAGTTTCTGGGACAGGGGTTCACCCCTCCACTTT. It yields the protein CASSFWDRGSPLHF.

The chain links TRBV5-1 to TRBJ2-2; 12 bases are a match to TRBD1. Germline lookup yields CDR1 SGHRS and CDR2 YFSETQ. The CDR3 runs 16 residues. With V trimmed by 1 base and J by 7 bases, 5 bases remained unmatched. The chain's CDR3 is CASSLMGQGAGGELFF. In nucleotides, the CDR3 is TGCGCCAGCAGCTTGATGGGACAGGGGGCCGGCGGGGAGCTGTTTTTT.